Sequencing of this TCR beta chain was carried out in a study of T cells in Graves' hyperthyroidism and ophthalmopathy. Germline V CDR1 and CDR2: MRHNA, SNTAGT. The CDR3 is 14 amino acids. V dropped 5 bases and J dropped 8 bases, with 16 bases sitting between them. It was RNA transcripts that yielded the amplified TCR beta CDR3 regions. Researchers ran a first-round RT-PCR on the TCR CDR3 using the HTBI primer set. Via MiXCR, TCRdb re-called the multiplex PCR reads, giving one row per CDR3 protein. The table has under 450,000 distinct CDR3 sequences, about a sixth seen once. This clonotype was recorded many times.

The V and J genes are TRBV6-4 and TRBJ2-1; TRBD2 is a possible D gene (7 bases). The TCR was taken from a young woman with Graves' hyperthyroidism. Sequenced material: blood. As DNA, the CDR3 is TGTGCCAGCAGTATAGGGGGAGGGTCGGATGAGCAGTTCTTC. Its protein is CASSIGGGSDEQFF.